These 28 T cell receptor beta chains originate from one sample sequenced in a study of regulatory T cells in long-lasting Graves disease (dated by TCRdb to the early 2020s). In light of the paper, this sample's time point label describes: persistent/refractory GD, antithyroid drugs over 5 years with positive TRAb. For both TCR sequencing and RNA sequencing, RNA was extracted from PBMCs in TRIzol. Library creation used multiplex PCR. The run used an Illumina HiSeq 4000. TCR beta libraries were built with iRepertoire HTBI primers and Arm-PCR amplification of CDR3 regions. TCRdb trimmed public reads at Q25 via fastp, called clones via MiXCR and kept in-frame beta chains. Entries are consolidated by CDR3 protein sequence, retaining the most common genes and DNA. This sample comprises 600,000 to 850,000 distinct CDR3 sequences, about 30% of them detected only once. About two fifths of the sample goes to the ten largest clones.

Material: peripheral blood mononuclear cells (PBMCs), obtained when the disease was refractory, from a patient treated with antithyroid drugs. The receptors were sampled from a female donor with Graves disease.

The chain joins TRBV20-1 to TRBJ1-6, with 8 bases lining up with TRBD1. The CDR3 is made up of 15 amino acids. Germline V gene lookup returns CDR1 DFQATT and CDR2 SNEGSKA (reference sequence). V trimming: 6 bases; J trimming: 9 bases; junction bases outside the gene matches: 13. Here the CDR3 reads CSATGVGQGSSPLHF. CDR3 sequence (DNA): TGCAGTGCGACGGGGGTCGGACAGGGAAGTTCACCCCTCCACTTT.

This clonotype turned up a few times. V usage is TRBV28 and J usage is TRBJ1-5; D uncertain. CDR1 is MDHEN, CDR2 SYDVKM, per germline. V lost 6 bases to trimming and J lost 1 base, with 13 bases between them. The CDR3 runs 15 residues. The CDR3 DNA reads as TGTGCCAGCAGCCCAGTACGGAGGAGCAATCAGCCCCAGCATTTT. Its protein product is CASSPVRRSNQPQHF.

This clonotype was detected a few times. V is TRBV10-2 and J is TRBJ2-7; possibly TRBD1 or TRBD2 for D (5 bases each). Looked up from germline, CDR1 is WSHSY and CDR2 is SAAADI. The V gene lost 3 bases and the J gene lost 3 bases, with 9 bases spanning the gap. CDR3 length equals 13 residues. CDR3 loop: CASSEGTNYEQYF. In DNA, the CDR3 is TGCGCCAGCAGTGAAGGGACCAACTACGAGCAGTACTTC.

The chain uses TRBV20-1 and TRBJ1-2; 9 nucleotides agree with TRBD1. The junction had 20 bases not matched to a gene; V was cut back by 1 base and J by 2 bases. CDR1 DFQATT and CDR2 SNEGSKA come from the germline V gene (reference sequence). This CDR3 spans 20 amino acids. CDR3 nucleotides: TGCAGTGCTAGAGGATCCGGGGGTTCTACAGGGGGCCCGACAAACTATGGCTACACCTTC. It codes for CSARGSGGSTGGPTNYGYTF.

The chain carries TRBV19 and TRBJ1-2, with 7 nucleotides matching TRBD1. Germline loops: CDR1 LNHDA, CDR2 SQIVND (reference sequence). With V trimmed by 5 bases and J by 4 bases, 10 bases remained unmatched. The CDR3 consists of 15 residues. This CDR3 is CASSDDRARGYGYTF. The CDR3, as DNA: TGTGCCAGTAGTGATGACAGGGCCAGAGGCTATGGCTACACCTTC.

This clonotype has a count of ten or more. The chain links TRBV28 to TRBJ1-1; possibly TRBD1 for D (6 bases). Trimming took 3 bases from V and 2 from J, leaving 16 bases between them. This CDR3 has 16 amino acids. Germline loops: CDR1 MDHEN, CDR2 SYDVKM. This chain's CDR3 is CASSFADRLVNTEAFF. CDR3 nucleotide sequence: TGTGCCAGCAGTTTCGCGGACAGATTGGTTAACACTGAAGCTTTCTTT.

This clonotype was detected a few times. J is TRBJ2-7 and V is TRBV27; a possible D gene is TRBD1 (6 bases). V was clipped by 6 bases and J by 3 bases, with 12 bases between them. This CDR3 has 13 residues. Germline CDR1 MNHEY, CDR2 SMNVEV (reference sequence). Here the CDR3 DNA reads TGTGCCAGCAGCTACGGGACACACTACGAGCAGTACTTC. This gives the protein CASSYGTHYEQYF.

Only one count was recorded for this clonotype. Written as DNA, the CDR3 is TGTGCCAGTAGTATAGGGACAGGAATGAACACTGAAGCTTTCTTT. Translation: CASSIGTGMNTEAFF. The chain recombines TRBV19 with TRBJ1-1; 7 bases are a match to TRBD1. The J segment lost 0 bases and the V segment lost 1 base, leaving 2 bases of the junction unmatched. CDR1 is LNHDA and CDR2 is SQIVND in the germline V gene (reference sequence). CDR3 length: 15 residues.

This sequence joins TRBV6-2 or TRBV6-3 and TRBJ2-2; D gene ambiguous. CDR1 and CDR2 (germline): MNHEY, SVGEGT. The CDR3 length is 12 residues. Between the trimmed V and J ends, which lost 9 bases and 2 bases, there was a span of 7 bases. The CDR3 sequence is CASKKNTGELFF. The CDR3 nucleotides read TGTGCCAGTAAAAAAAACACCGGGGAGCTGTTTTTT.

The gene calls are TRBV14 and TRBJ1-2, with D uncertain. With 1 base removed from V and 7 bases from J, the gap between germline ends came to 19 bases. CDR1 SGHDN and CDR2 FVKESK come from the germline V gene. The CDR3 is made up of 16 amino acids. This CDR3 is CASSQGIRTLRGGYTF. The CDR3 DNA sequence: TGTGCCAGCAGCCAAGGGATACGGACCCTTCGAGGTGGCTACACCTTC.

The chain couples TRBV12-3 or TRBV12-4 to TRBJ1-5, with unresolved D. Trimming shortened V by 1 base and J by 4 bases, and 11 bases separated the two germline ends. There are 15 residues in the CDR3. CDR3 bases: TGTGCCAGCAGTTTAGGGACCCCTAGGAATCAGCCCCAGCATTTT. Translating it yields CASSLGTPRNQPQHF.

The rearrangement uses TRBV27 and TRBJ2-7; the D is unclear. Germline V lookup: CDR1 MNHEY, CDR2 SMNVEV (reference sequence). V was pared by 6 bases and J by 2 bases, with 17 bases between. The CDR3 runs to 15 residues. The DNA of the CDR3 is TGTGCCAGCAGAGTGGCCCAGAACCCACCCTACGAGCAGTACTTC. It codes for CASRVAQNPPYEQYF.

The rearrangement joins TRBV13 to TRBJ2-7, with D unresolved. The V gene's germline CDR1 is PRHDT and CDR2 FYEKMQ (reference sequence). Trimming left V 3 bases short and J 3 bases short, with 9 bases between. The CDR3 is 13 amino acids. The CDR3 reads CASSLGSIYEQYF. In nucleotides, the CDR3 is TGTGCCAGCAGCTTGGGGTCGATCTACGAGCAGTACTTC.

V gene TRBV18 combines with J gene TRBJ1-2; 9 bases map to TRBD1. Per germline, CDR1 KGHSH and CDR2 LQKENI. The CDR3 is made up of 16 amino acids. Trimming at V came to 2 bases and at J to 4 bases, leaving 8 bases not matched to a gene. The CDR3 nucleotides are TGTGCCAGCTCACCATTTGGACAGGGGACCTTCTATGGCTACACCTTC. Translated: CASSPFGQGTFYGYTF.

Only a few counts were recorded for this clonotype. CDR3 nucleotide sequence: TGTGCCAGTAGTATGGGCGACAGGAGCAATCAGCCCCAGCATTTT. Residues: CASSMGDRSNQPQHF. The chain couples TRBV19 to TRBJ1-5; D possibly corresponds to TRBD1 (6 bases). V gave up 3 bases and J gave up 1 base, with 10 bases separating them. The CDR3 is made up of 15 amino acids. Looked up from germline, CDR1 is LNHDA and CDR2 is SQIVND (reference sequence).

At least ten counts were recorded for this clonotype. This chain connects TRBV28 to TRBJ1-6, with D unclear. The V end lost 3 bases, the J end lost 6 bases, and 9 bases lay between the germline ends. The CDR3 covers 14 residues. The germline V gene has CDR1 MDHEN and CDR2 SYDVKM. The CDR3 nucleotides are TGTGCCAGCAGTTTGGCAGGACGTAATTCACCCCTCCACTTT. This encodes CASSLAGRNSPLHF.

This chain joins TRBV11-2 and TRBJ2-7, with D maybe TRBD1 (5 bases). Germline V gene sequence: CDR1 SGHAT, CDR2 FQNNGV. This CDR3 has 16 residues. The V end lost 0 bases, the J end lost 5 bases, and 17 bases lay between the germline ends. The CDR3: CASSLDPRSRAHEQYF. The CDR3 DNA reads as TGTGCCAGCAGCTTAGACCCTCGGTCCAGGGCCCACGAGCAGTACTTC.

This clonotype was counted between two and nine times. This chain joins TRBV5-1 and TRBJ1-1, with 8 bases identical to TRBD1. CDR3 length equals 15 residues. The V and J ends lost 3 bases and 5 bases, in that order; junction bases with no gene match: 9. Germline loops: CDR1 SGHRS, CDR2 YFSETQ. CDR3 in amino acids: CASSSPMTGETEAFF. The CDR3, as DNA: TGCGCCAGCAGCTCGCCGATGACAGGGGAGACTGAAGCTTTCTTT. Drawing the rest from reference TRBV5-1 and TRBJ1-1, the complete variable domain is KAGVTQTPRYLIKTRGQQVTLSCSPISGHRSVSWYQQTPGQGLQFLFEYFSETQRNKGNFPGRFSGRQFSNSRSEMNVSTLELGDSALYLCASSSPMTGETEAFFGQGTRLTVV.

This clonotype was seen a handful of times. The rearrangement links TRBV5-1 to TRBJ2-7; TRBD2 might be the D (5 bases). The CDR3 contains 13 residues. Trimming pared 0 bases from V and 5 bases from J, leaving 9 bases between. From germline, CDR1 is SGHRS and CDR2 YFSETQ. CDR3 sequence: CASSLVGRDEQYF. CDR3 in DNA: TGCGCCAGCAGCTTGGTAGGGAGAGACGAGCAGTACTTC.

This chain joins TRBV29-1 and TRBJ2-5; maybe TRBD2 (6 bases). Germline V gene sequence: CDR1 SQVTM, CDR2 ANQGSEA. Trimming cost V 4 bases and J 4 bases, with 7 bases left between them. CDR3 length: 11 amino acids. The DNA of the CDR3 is TGCAGCGTTGGAGCGGGAGAGACCCAGTACTTC. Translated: CSVGAGETQYF.

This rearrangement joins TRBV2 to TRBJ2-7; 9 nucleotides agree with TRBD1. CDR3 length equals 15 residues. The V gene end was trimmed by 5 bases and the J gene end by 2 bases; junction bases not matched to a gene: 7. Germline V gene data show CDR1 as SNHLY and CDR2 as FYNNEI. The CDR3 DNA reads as TGTGCCAGCAGTACGAAAAGACAGGGGGCCTACGAGCAGTACTTC. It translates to CASSTKRQGAYEQYF. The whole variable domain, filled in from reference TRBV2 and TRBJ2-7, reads EPEVTQTPSHQVTQMGQEVILRCVPISNHLYFYWYRQILGQKVEFLVSFYNNEISEKSEIFDDQFSVERPDGSNFTLKIRSTKLEDSAMYFCASSTKRQGAYEQYFGPGTRLTVT.

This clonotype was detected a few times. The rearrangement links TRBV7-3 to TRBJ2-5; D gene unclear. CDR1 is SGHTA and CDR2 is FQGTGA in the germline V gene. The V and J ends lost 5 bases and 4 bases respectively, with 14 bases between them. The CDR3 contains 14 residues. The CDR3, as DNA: TGTGCCAGCAGCCTCGGGCCCGGGCGAGAGACCCAGTACTTC. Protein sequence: CASSLGPGRETQYF.

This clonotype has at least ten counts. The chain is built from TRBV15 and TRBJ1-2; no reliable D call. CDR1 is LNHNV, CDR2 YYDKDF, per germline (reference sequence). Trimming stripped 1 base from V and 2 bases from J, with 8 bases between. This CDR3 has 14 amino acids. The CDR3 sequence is CATSRVAANYGYTF. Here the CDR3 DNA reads TGTGCCACCAGCAGAGTAGCAGCAAACTATGGCTACACCTTC.

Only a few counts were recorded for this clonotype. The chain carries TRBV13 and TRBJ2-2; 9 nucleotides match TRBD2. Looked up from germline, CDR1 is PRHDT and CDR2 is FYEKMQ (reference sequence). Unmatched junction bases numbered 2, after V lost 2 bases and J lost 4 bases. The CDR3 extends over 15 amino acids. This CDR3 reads CASSLKTSGTGELFF. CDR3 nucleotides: TGTGCCAGCAGCTTAAAGACTAGCGGCACCGGGGAGCTGTTTTTT.

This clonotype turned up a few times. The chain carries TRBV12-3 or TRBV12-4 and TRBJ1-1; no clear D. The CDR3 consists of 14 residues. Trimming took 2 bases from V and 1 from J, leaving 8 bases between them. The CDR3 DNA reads TGTGCCAGCAGTTTAAACGGAGAGAACACTGAAGCTTTCTTT. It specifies CASSLNGENTEAFF.

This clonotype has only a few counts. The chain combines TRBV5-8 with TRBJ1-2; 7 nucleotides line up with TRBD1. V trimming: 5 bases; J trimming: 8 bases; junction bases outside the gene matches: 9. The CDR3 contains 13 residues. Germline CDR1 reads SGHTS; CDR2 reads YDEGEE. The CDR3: CASSHGTVGGYTF. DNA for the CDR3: TGTGCCAGCAGTCACGGGACAGTTGGCGGCTACACCTTC.

For the CDR3, the DNA is TGTGCCAGCTCACCATTTGCAGCAACTAATGAAAAACTGTTTTTT. Its protein is CASSPFAATNEKLFF. The chain joins TRBV18 to TRBJ1-4; D remains unclear. The V gene's germline CDR1 is KGHSH and CDR2 LQKENI. V gave up 2 bases and J gave up 0 bases, with 7 bases separating them. The CDR3 consists of 15 residues. The full variable domain, completed using reference TRBV18 and TRBJ1-4, is NAGVMQNPRHLVRRRGQEARLRCSPMKGHSHVYWYRQLPEEGLKFMVYLQKENIIDESGMPKERFSAEFPKEGPSILRIQQVVRGDSAAYFCASSPFAATNEKLFFGSGTQLSVL.

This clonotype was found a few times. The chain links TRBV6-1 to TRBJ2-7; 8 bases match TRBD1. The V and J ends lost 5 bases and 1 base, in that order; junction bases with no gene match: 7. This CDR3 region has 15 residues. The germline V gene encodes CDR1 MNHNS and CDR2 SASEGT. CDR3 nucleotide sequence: TGTGCCAGCAGTCTCACCACAGGGGGGTCCTACGAGCAGTACTTC. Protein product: CASSLTTGGSYEQYF.